This passage covers 4 T cell receptor beta chains from one sample sequenced in a study of blood T cell repertoires in COVID-19. Sequencing used immunoSEQ multiplex PCR; TCRdb keeps in-frame clones, though not all of them. The sample has about 170,000 clones, approximately 82% seen once. What was sequenced was peripheral blood. All receptors derive from a woman aged 70-85 years who had recovered from COVID-19.

J is TRBJ2-1 and V is TRBV24-1; 8 bases are a match to TRBD2. After removal of 9 bases from V and 2 bases from J, the junction contained 5 bases not matched to a gene. From germline, CDR1 is KGHDR and CDR2 SFDVKD. The CDR3 is 14 residues long. CDR3 DNA sequence: TGTGCCACCCAAAGCGGGAGTCCCTACAATGAGCAGTTCTTC. Its protein is CATQSGSPYNEQFF.

This chain uses TRBV28 with TRBJ2-7; 8 nucleotides agree with TRBD1. This CDR3 spans 17 amino acids. V lost 7 bases, J lost 2 bases, and 16 bases stayed unmatched. The germline gives CDR1 MDHEN, CDR2 SYDVKM. The CDR3 DNA follows: TGTGCCAGCACCACACACACCGGGGGACAGGCCCCCTACGAGCAGTACTTC. Amino acids: CASTTHTGGQAPYEQYF.

The chain combines TRBV11-2 with TRBJ1-3, with TRBD1 matching over 7 bases. V dropped 5 bases and J dropped 1; count of bases not matched to a gene: 5. Per the germline V gene, CDR1 is SGHAT and CDR2 is FQNNGV. The CDR3 has 15 amino acids. The CDR3: CASSPGGQSGNTIYF. CDR3 DNA: TGTGCCAGCAGCCCAGGGGGACAATCTGGAAACACCATATATTTT.

The rearrangement links TRBV13 to TRBJ2-5; 10 nucleotides line up with TRBD2. The CDR3 loop spans 15 amino acids. Germline lookup yields CDR1 PRHDT and CDR2 FYEKMQ (reference sequence). With 5 bases clipped from V and 2 bases from J, the junction kept 5 bases outside the gene matches. CDR3 amino acids: CASSTRTSGQETQYF. In nucleotides, the CDR3 is TGTGCCAGCAGCACCCGGACTAGCGGACAAGAGACCCAGTACTTC.